This T cell receptor beta chain comes out of a study of T cells in Graves' hyperthyroidism and ophthalmopathy. This clonotype has at least ten counts. Germline values: CDR1 SQVTM, CDR2 ANQGSEA. The CDR3 sequence is 12 residues long. V was clipped by 3 bases and J by 7 bases; unmatched bases: 3. Amplification of TCR beta CDR3 regions used RNA as the template. HTBI primers were the set used in a first-round RT-PCR of the TCR CDR3. TCRdb re-derived calls from the multiplex PCR reads in MiXCR, one entry per CDR3 protein. The table shows about 500,000 distinct CDR3 sequences, with 40% to 50% occurring only once. Uncontrolled infection, other autoimmune disease, pregnancy or lactation excluded patients. Used for diagnoses were clinical symptoms, serum thyroxine and TRAb, thyroid ultrasound and orbital computed tomography.

The chain couples TRBV29-1 to TRBJ2-7, with TRBD1 matching over 10 bases. This sequence was found in an adult woman with Graves' disease, either hyperthyroidism or ophthalmopathy (not recorded which). The specimen was peripheral blood or thyroid tissue (not recorded which). The CDR3 reads CSVETGGQEQYF. The CDR3 DNA sequence: TGCAGCGTTGAGACAGGGGGCCAAGAGCAGTACTTC.